The present T cell receptor (beta chain) was sequenced within a study of T cells in women clearing cervical HPV infection. Study-wide context: Controls gave blood once infection was undetectable; cases at lesion identification.

The germline V gene has CDR1 MNHNS and CDR2 SASEGT. The germline V and J ends were trimmed by 1 base and 6 bases, with 6 bases remaining between them. This CDR3 has 13 residues. This clone is classed as medium-sized by frequency. The read terminates 3 residues before the CDR3 end, so the remaining end is supplied by the germline J gene. The repertoire was sequenced with immunoSEQ multiplex PCR; TCRdb's copy has only in-frame clones and lacks some. Recorded for this sample: approximately 37,000 clones. Sequencing was done on a sample of blood buffy coat. This chain links TRBV6-1 with TRBJ1-4, with unresolved D. This TCR came from a woman aged 18 to 75 with a cervical HPV16 infection that either progressed to CIN3+ or cleared (not recorded which). The CDR3 loop reads CASSEVGYEKLFF. Partial CDR3 DNA: TGTGCCAGCAGTGAAGTAGGGTATGAAAAA.